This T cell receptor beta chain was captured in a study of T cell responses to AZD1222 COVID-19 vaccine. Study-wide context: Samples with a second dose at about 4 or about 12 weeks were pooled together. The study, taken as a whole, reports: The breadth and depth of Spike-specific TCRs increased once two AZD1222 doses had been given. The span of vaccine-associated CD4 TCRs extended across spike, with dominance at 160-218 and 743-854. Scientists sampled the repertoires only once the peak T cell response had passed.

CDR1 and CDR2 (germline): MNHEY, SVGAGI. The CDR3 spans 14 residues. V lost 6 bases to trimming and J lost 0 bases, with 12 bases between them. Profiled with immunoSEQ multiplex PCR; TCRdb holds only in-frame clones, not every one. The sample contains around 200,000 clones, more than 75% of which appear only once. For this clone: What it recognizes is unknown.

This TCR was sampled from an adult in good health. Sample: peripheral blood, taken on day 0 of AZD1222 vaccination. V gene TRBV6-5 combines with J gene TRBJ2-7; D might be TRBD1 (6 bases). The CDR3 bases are TGTGCCAGCAGCCCAGGGGTCGCCTCCTACGAGCAGTACTTC. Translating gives CASSPGVASYEQYF.